This paragraph reports one TCR beta chain. Its specificity is unknown. Whereas donors were nominally healthy upon sampling, unrecorded immune exposures were probable. The PCR contained 60 Vbeta and 13 Jbeta primers. The data were produced by immunoSEQ multiplex PCR, yet TCRdb's version contains in-frame clones alone and is incomplete. The sample includes around 200,000 clones. The data are from a study of cytomegalovirus exposure and HLA in healthy donors. Germline V gene sequence: CDR1 MDHEN, CDR2 SYDVKM. This CDR3 is 17 amino acids long. Losses at the gene ends were 2 bases for V and 4 bases for J; bases not matched to a gene: 6. Findings and limits, study-wide: Later analysis found that TCR beta chains associated with HLA were more clonally expanded than other, equally common chains.

Sequencing was performed on PBMCs. The source of this sequence is a woman aged 30 to 39 in good health and CMV-seropositive. V gene TRBV28 combines with J gene TRBJ2-1; 12 bases agree with TRBD2. This chain's CDR3 is CASSLRASGRVYNEQFF. CDR3 bases: TGTGCCAGCAGTTTAAGGGCTAGCGGGAGGGTATACAATGAGCAGTTCTTC.